Listed here is a single T cell receptor (beta chain). Its antigen is still unknown. The CDR3 sequence is 14 residues long. Deletions cut 6 bases from V and 0 bases from J, with 12 bases between. Germline V gene sequence: CDR1 SGHTA, CDR2 FQGNSA. The data stem from a study of OX40 agonist ivuxolimab in advanced cancers. Looking at the study overall: Partial response was recorded in three patients: one hepatocellular carcinoma and two cutaneous melanoma cases. General observations from the study: Relatively little clonal expansion, among the lowest observed, appeared in partial responders at 0.1-3.0 mg/kg. The study observed clonal expansion of CD4+ and CD8+ blood T cells by week 6 at 0.1 to 3.0 mg/kg.

Sampling times: baseline, cycle 4 day 1, cycle 7 day 1. Only in-frame clones appear in the TCRdb table, and some are missing; sequencing was by immunoSEQ multiplex PCR. The sample includes fewer than 70,000 clones, roughly 88% of them seen just once. This specimen consisted of CD4+ or CD8+ T cells sorted from blood, obtained in a trial of the OX40 agonist ivuxolimab. The sequence derives from an adult with an advanced solid tumor such as melanoma, head and neck, liver or kidney cancer. The V gene is TRBV7-2, the J gene TRBJ2-7; tentative D call: TRBD2 (6 bases). The CDR3 loop is CASSSGGASYEQYF. The DNA of the CDR3 is TGTGCCAGCAGTTCAGGAGGGGCCTCCTACGAGCAGTACTTC.